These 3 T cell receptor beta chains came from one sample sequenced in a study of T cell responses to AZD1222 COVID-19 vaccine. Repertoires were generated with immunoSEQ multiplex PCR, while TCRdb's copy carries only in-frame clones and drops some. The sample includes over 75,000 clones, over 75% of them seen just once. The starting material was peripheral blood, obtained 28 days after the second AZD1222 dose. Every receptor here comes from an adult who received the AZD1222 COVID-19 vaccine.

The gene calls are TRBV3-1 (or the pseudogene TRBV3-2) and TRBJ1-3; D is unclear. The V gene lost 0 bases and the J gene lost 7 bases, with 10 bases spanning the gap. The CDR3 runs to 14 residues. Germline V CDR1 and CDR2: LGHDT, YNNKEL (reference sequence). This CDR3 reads CASSQEGVTNTIYF. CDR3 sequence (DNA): TGTGCCAGCAGCCAAGAGGGAGTTACCAACACCATATATTTT.

CDR3: CASSSGLAESTDTQYF. The CDR3 coding sequence is TGCGCCAGCAGCTCGGGACTAGCGGAGAGCACAGATACGCAGTATTTT. This rearrangement joins TRBV5-1 to TRBJ2-3, with 11 nucleotides matching TRBD2. The germline V gene has CDR1 SGHRS and CDR2 YFSETQ. The ends lost 3 bases at V and 0 bases at J; junction bases unmatched: 3. The CDR3 is 16 residues long.

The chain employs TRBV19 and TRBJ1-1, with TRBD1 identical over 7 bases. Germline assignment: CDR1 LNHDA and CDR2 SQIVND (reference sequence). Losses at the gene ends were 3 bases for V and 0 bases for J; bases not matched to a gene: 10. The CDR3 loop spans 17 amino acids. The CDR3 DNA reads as TGTGCCAGTAGTATGAACAGGGGAATTCTCATGAACACTGAAGCTTTCTTT. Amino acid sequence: CASSMNRGILMNTEAFF.